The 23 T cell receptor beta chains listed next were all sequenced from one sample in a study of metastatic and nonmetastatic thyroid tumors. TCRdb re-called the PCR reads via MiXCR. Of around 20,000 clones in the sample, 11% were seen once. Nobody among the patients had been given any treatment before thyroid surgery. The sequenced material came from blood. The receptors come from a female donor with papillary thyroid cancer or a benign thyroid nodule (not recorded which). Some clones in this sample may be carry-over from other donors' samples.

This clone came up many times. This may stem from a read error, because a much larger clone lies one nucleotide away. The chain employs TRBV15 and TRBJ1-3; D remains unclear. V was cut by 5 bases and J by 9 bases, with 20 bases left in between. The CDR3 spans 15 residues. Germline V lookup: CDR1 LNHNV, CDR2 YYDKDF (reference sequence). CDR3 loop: CATSGERHSRSTIYF. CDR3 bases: TGTGCCACCAGCGGGGAAAGGCACTCGAGGAGCACCATATATTTT.

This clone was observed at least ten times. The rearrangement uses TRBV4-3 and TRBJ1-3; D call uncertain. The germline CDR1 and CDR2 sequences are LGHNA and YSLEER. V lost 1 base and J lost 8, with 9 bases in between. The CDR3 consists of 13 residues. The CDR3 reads CASSQVARDTIYF. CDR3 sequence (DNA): TGCGCCAGCAGCCAAGTGGCTCGAGACACCATATATTTT.

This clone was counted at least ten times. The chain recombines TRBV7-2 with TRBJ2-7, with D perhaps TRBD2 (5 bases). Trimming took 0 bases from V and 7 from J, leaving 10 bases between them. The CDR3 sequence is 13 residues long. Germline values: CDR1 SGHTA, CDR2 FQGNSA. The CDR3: CASSLALTGEQYF. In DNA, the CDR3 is TGTGCCAGCAGCTTAGCGCTAACGGGAGAGCAGTACTTC.

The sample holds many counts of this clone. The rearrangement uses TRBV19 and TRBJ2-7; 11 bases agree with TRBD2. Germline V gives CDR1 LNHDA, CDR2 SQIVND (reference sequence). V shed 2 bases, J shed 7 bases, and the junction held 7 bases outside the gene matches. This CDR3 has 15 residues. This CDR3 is CASSILAGGLREQYF. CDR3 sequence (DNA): TGTGCCAGTAGTATACTAGCGGGAGGACTACGGGAGCAGTACTTC. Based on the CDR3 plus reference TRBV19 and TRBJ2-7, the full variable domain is DGGITQSPKYLFRKEGQNVTLSCEQNLNHDAMYWYRQDPGQGLRLIYYSQIVNDFQKGDIAEGYSVSREKKESFPLTVTSAQKNPTAFYLCASSILAGGLREQYFGPGTRLTVT.

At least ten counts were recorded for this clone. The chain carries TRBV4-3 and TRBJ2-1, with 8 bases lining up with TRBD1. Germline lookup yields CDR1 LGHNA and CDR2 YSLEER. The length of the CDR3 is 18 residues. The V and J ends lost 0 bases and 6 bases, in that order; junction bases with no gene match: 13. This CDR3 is CASSQDLVRTGMGNEQFF. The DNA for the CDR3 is TGCGCCAGCAGCCAAGATCTTGTCCGGACAGGGATGGGCAATGAGCAGTTCTTC.

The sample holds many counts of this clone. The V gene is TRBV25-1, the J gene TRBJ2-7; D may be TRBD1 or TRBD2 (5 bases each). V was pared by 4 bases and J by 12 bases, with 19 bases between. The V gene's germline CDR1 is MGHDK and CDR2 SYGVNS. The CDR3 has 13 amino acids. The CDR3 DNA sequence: TGTGCCAGCAGTGCCCCGGGACCCCGAGAGTCGTACTTC. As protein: CASSAPGPRESYF.

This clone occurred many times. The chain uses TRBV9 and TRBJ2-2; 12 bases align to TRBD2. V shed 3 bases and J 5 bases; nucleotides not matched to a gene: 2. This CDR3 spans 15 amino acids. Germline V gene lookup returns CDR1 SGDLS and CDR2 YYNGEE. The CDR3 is CASSGGTSGTGELFF. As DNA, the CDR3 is TGTGCCAGCAGCGGGGGGACTAGCGGGACCGGGGAGCTGTTTTTT.

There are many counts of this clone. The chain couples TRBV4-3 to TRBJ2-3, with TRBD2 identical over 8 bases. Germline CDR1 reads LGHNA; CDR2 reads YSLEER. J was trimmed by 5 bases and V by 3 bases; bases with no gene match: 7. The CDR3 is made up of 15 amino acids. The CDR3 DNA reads TGCGCCAGCAGCCAGGCCGGGACTAGTCAAGATACGCAGTATTTT. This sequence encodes CASSQAGTSQDTQYF.

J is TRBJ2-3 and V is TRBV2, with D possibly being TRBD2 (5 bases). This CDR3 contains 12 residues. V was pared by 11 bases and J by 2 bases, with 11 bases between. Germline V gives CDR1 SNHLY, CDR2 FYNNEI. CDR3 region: CARAEYTDTQYF. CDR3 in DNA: TGTGCCCGAGCGGAATACACAGATACGCAGTATTTT.

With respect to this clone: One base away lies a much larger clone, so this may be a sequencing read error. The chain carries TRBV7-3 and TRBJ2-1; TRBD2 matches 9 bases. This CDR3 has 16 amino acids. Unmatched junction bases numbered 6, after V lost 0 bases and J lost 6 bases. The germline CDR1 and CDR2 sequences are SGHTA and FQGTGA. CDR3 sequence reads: CASSLTGTSRCNEQFF. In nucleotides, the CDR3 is TGTGCCAGCAGCTTAACCGGGACTAGCCGGTGCAATGAGCAGTTCTTC.

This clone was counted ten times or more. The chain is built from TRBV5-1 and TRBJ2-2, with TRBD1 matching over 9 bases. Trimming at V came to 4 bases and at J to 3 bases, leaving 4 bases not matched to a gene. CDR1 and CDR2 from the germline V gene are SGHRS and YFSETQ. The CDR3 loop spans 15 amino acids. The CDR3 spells CASSPGQGYTGELFF. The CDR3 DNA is TGCGCCAGCAGCCCGGGACAGGGTTACACCGGGGAGCTGTTTTTT.

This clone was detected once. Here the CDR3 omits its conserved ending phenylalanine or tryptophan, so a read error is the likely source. The DNA of the CDR3 is TGTGCCAGCAGCCCGGACAGCTCTGGGGCCACCTTCCTGACTATC. As protein: CASSPDSSGATFLTI. The chain employs TRBV6-2 or TRBV6-3 and TRBJ2-6; possible D gene TRBD1, 6 bases. The germline V and J ends were trimmed by 6 bases and 14 bases, with 23 bases remaining between them. The CDR3 has 15 residues. Germline V gene sequence: CDR1 MNHEY, CDR2 SVGEGT.

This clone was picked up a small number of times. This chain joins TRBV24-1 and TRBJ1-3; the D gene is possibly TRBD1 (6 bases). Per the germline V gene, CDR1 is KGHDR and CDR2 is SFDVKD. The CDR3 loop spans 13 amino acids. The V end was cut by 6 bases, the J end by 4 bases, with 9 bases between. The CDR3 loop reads CATSWDMGNTIYF. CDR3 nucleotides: TGTGCCACCAGTTGGGACATGGGAAACACCATATATTTT.

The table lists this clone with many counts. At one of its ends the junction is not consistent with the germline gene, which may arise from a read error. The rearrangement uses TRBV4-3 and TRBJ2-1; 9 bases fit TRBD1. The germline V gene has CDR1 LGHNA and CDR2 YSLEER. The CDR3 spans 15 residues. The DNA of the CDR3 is TGCGTCAGCAGCCAAGAGGGGACAGGGACGAATGAGCAGTTCTTC. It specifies CVSSQEGTGTNEQFF.

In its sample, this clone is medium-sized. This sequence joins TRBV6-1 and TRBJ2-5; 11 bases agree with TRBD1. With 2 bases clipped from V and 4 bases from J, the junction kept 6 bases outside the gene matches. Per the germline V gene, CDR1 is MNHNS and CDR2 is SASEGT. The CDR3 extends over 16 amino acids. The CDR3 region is CASSELSGTGGETQYF. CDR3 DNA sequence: TGTGCCAGCAGTGAACTTAGCGGGACAGGGGGAGAGACCCAGTACTTC.

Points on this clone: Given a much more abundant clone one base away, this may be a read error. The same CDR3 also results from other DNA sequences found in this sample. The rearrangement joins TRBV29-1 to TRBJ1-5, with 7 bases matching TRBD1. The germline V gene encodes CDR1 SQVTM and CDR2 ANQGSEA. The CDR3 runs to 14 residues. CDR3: CSVIEGARDQPQHF. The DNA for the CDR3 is TGCAGCGTTATTGAGGGGGCGCGGGATCAGCCCCAACATTTT.

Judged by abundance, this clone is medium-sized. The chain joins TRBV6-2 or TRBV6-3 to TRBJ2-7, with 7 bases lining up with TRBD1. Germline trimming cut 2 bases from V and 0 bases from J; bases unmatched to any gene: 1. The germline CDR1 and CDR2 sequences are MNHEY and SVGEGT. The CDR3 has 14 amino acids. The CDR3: CASSYRDSSYEQYF. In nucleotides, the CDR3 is TGTGCCAGCAGTTACCGGGACAGCTCCTACGAGCAGTACTTC.

The CDR3: CASSGAGLAAEQFF. CDR3 sequence (DNA): TGTGCCAGCAGCGGGGCGGGACTAGCAGCTGAGCAGTTCTTC. The rearrangement links TRBV5-4 to TRBJ2-1, with 9 bases lining up with TRBD2. Germline CDR1 SGHNT, CDR2 YYREEE (reference sequence). Unmatched junction bases numbered 8, after V lost 4 bases and J lost 9 bases. The CDR3 is made up of 14 amino acids.

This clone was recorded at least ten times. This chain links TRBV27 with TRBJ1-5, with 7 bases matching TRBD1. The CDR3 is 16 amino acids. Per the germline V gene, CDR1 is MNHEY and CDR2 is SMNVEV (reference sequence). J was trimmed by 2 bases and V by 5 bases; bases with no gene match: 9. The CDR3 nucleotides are TGTGCCAGCAGTCCGACAGGGTACGGGGGCAATCAGCCCCAGCATTTT. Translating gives CASSPTGYGGNQPQHF.

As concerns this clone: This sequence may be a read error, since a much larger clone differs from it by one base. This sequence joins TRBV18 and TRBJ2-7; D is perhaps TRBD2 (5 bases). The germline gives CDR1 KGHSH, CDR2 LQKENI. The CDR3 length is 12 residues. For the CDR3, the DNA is TGTGCCAGCTCTCCACGGGGATACGAGCAGTACTTC. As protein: CASSPRGYEQYF.

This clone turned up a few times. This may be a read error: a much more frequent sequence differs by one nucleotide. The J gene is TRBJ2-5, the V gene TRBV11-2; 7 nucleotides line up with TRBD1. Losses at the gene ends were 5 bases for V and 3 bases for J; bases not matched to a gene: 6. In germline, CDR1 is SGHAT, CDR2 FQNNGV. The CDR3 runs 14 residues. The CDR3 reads CASSPDRHKETQYF. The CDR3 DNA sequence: TGTGCCAGCAGCCCGGACAGGCATAAAGAGACCCAGTACTTC.

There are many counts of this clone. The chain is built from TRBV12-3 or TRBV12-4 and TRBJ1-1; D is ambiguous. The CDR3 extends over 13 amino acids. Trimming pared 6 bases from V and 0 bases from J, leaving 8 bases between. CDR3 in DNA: TGTGCCAGCAGACCAGGAATGAACACTGAAGCTTTCTTT. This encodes CASRPGMNTEAFF.

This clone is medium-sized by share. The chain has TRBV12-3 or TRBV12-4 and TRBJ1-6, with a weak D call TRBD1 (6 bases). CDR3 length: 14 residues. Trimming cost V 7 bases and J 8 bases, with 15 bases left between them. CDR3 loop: CASNLQGIDSPLHF. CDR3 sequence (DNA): TGTGCCAGCAACCTACAGGGTATTGATTCACCCCTCCACTTT.